This TCR beta chain was sequenced for a study of cytomegalovirus exposure and HLA in healthy donors. The germline V gene encodes CDR1 MNHEY and CDR2 SMNVEV (reference sequence). The CDR3 runs 16 residues. The V and J ends lost 4 bases and 0 bases, in that order; junction bases with no gene match: 2. A multiplex PCR was run with 60 Vbeta primers and 13 Jbeta primers. Using immunoSEQ multiplex PCR, the repertoire was profiled, and TCRdb retains in-frame clones only, with some absent. This sample's clone table lists about 50,000 clones. General study findings and limits: Per a prior analysis, the majority of TCR beta V segments were productive roughly 87% or roughly 30% of the time.

Turning to this clone: Its specificity is not known.

The specimen sequenced was PBMCs. This chain joins TRBV27 and TRBJ2-3, with 12 positions matching TRBD2. The sequence came from a man aged 18 to 29 in good health and CMV-seropositive. CDR3 coding DNA: TGTGCCAGCAGTTCGGGACTAGCGGGTAGCACAGATACGCAGTATTTT. Its protein is CASSSGLAGSTDTQYF.